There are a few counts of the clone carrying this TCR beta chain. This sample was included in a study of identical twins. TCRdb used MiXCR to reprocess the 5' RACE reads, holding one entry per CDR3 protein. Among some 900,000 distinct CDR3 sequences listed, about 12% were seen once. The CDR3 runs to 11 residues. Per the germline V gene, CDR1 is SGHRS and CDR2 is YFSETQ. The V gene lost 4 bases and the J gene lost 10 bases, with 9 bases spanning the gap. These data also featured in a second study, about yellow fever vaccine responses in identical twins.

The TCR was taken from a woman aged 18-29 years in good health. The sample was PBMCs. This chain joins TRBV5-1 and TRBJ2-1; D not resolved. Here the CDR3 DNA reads TGCGCCAGCAGCGCGCAGAGAGAGCAGTTCTTC. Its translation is CASSAQREQFF.